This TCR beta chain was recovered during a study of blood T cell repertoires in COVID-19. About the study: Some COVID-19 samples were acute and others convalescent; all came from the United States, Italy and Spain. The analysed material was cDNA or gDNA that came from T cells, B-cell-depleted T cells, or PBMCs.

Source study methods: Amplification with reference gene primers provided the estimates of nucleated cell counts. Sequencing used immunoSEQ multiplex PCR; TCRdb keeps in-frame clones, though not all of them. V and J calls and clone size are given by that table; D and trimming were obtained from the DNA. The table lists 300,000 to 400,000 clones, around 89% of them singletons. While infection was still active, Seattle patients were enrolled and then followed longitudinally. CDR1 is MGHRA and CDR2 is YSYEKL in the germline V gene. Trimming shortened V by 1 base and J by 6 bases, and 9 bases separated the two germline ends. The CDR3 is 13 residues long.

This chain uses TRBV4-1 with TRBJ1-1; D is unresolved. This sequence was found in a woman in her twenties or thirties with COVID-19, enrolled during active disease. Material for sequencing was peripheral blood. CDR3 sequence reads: CASSQVEEAEAFF. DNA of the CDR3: TGCGCCAGCAGCCAAGTAGAGGAAGCTGAAGCTTTCTTT.